The 9 T cell receptor beta chains given below trace back to one sample, sequenced in a study of long-term antiretroviral therapy in people with HIV. Sequencing used immunoSEQ v3.0 at survey level. TCRdb keeps only in-frame clones here, not all; method: immunoSEQ multiplex PCR. The table lists around 17,000 clones, roughly four fifths of them singletons. Sequencing used unsorted PBMCs, obtained 0.1 years after starting antiretroviral therapy. All receptors come from a man aged 18 to 29 with HIV.

The rearrangement joins TRBV7-8 to TRBJ1-2; 7 positions match TRBD1. The CDR3 spans 18 residues. The V and J ends lost 3 bases and 4 bases, in that order; junction bases with no gene match: 17. CDR1 is SGHVS, CDR2 FQNEAQ, per germline. CDR3 sequence (DNA): TGTGCCAGCAGCTTTCGTCCGATCAGGGGGGGCTTAACCTATGGCTACACCTTC. Protein: CASSFRPIRGGLTYGYTF.

The chain joins TRBV5-1 to TRBJ1-6; possibly TRBD1 for D (5 bases). Germline CDR1 and CDR2: SGHRS and YFSETQ. Between the trimmed V and J ends, which lost 4 bases and 3 bases, there was a span of 14 bases. The CDR3 length is 16 residues. The CDR3: CASSRSRDLYNSPLHF. DNA for the CDR3: TGCGCCAGCAGCCGATCACGGGACCTCTATAATTCACCCCTCCACTTT. Together with reference TRBV5-1 and TRBJ1-6, the CDR3 gives the full variable domain: KAGVTQTPRYLIKTRGQQVTLSCSPISGHRSVSWYQQTPGQGLQFLFEYFSETQRNKGNFPGRFSGRQFSNSRSEMNVSTLELGDSALYLCASSRSRDLYNSPLHFGNGTRLTVT.

The chain links TRBV28 to TRBJ1-1, with D possibly TRBD1 on 6 matching bases. From germline, CDR1 is MDHEN and CDR2 SYDVKM. V lost 7 bases to trimming and J lost 0 bases, with 15 bases between them. The CDR3 has 15 residues. CDR3 nucleotide sequence: TGTGCCAGCACCCCTCTACAGGGCCTGAACACTGAAGCTTTCTTT. It is translated as CASTPLQGLNTEAFF.

This clone has just one count. The V gene is TRBV25-1, the J gene TRBJ2-1; the match to TRBD2 covers 11 bases. The CDR3 contains 14 residues. Germline CDR1 and CDR2: MGHDK and SYGVNS. Trimming removed 4 bases from V and 7 bases from J; junction bases left unmatched: 3. CDR3 protein: CASSASGGKNEQFF. CDR3 DNA sequence: TGTGCCAGCAGTGCTAGCGGGGGGAAGAATGAGCAGTTCTTC.

This chain joins TRBV4-1 and TRBJ2-1; 7 bases line up with TRBD1. Per germline, CDR1 MGHRA and CDR2 YSYEKL. V lost 1 base and J lost 1; bases outside the gene matches: 4. The CDR3 covers 16 residues. The CDR3 is CASSQGSGGSYNEQFF. The CDR3 nucleotides read TGCGCCAGCAGCCAAGGATCAGGGGGATCCTACAATGAGCAGTTCTTC.

The chain employs TRBV29-1 and TRBJ2-5; maybe TRBD2 (6 bases). This CDR3 is built from 18 residues. V was shortened by 3 bases and J by 2 bases, with 25 bases between the two germline ends. Germline V gene sequence: CDR1 SQVTM, CDR2 ANQGSEA. CDR3 region: CSVDLIGGWGTPQETQYF. The DNA of the CDR3 is TGCAGCGTTGATTTAATTGGCGGCTGGGGGACTCCTCAAGAGACCCAGTACTTC.

This clone was seen a handful of times. CDR3 region: CASSNPNAGQPQHF. The CDR3 nucleotides are TGTGCCAGCTCCAACCCTAACGCGGGACAGCCCCAGCATTTT. V and J are TRBV18 and TRBJ1-5; the D is unclear. The CDR3 runs 14 residues. Germline V lookup: CDR1 KGHSH, CDR2 LQKENI. The V and J ends lost 6 bases and 7 bases respectively, with 16 bases between them.

This chain links TRBV19 with TRBJ1-5, with TRBD1 matching over 7 bases. This CDR3 region has 12 residues. The V gene's germline CDR1 is LNHDA and CDR2 SQIVND (reference sequence). V lost 8 bases and J lost 7; bases outside the gene matches: 5. The CDR3 sequence: CASVQGRQPQHF. CDR3 DNA: TGTGCCAGTGTACAGGGGAGGCAGCCCCAGCATTTT.

The CDR3 protein is CASTTDTQYF. The CDR3 DNA reads TGTGCCAGCACCACAGATACGCAGTATTTT. The chain is built from TRBV7-9 and TRBJ2-3, with D unclear. Trimming took off 7 bases at V and 2 bases at J, with 1 base between the two ends. Germline CDR1 SEHNR, CDR2 FQNEAQ (reference sequence). CDR3 length equals 10 residues.